Listed below are T cell receptor beta chains from one sample, sequenced in a study of T cells after yellow fever vaccination. TCRdb fed the 5' RACE reads into MiXCR, producing one record per CDR3 protein. The sample has 360,000 or so distinct CDR3 sequences; about 9.9% are singletons. Sequenced material: PBMCs, taken on the day of the first yellow fever vaccination. These receptors were taken from a man in his late teens or twenties who received the YFV17D yellow fever vaccine. The CDR3 runs from the conserved cysteine through the conserved F or W. Fields, in order: CDR3 DNA, CDR3 protein, clone size, J gene, V gene, CDR3 length, D gene. D genes are given only for firm matches. Only part of the rows carry a size: once, few, many, or a class if the clone is expanded.

TGTGCCAGTAGTCAGACAGTTTTCTGGGGCTACACCTTC CASSQTVFWGYTF . TRBJ1-2 TRBV19 13 .
TGTGCCTCGACAGGGGACTACACAGATACGCAGTATTTT CASTGDYTDTQYF . TRBJ2-3 TRBV10-3 13 .
TGTGCCAGCAGTGGATCCGATGGGGGTGCGGAGACCCAGTACTTC CASSGSDGGAETQYF many TRBJ2-5 TRBV6-1 15 .
TGCGCCAGTGAAGGCTCGGGTGAGCAGTTCTTC CASEGSGEQFF few TRBJ2-1 TRBV5-1 11 .
TGCGCCAGCAGCCATTACAGGGGCGGGGGGCGCCAAGAGACCCAGTACTTC CASSHYRGGGRQETQYF . TRBJ2-5 TRBV4-1 17 .
TGCGCCAGCAGCCGGATAGCGACTAATGGAGATACGCAGTATTTT CASSRIATNGDTQYF few TRBJ2-3 TRBV5-1 15 .
TGTGCCAGCAGCACGGGACAGGGGCTATATCAGCCCCAGCATTTT CASSTGQGLYQPQHF many TRBJ1-5 TRBV12-3/TRBV12-4 15 TRBD1
TGCAGTGCTAGAGGGGCTAAATCAAGGACGGAGACCCAGTACTTC CSARGAKSRTETQYF once TRBJ2-5 TRBV20-1 15 .
TGTGCCAGCAGTTACCTTGTGAGCTCCTATAATTCACCCCTCCACTTT CASSYLVSSYNSPLHF few TRBJ1-6 TRBV6-2/TRBV6-3 16 .
TGCGCCAGCAGCCACATATTAATGGGACTAGCGGGGGAAAATGAGCAGTTCTTC CASSHILMGLAGENEQFF . TRBJ2-1 TRBV4-1 18 TRBD2
TGTGCCAGCAGCTACGTTGACTGGGATACGCAGTATTTT CASSYVDWDTQYF many TRBJ2-3 TRBV7-3 13 .
TGTGCCAGCAGCTTAACGTGGTCGGGGGGAGTGGCCGGGGAGCTGTTTTTT CASSLTWSGGVAGELFF . TRBJ2-2 TRBV7-3 17 TRBD2
TGTGCCAGTAGTTTGGGACGGCGCACTGAAGCTTTCTTT CASSLGRRTEAFF few TRBJ1-1 TRBV19 13 .
TGTGCCAGCAGACGGGCGGGTCGGAATCAGCCCCAGCATTTT CASRRAGRNQPQHF . TRBJ1-5 TRBV12-3/TRBV12-4 14 .
TGTGCCAGCAGTTTCTTGAAAGGGACAGGGGGAAATGAGCAGTTCTTC CASSFLKGTGGNEQFF . TRBJ2-1 TRBV27 16 TRBD1
TGTGCCAGCAGCTTAGGTGTTTCGGGAGATAATCAGCCCCAGCATTTT CASSLGVSGDNQPQHF few TRBJ1-5 TRBV7-9 16 .
TGTGCCAGCTCACTAGGGGCGAATTCCTACAATGAGCAGTTCTTC CASSLGANSYNEQFF . TRBJ2-1 TRBV18 15 .
TGTGCCAGCAGCCCGGCCCGGGCAGATACGCAGTATTTT CASSPARADTQYF . TRBJ2-3 TRBV7-3 13 .
TGTGCCAGCAGCTCGACTCCTTCGAACACCGGGGAGCTGTTTTTT CASSSTPSNTGELFF many TRBJ2-2 TRBV7-3 15 .
TGTGCCAGCAAGAAGGACGATTTTTCCTACGAGCAGTACTTC CASKKDDFSYEQYF . TRBJ2-7 TRBV2 14 .
TGTGCCAGCAGCTTTGGGGGTTCCGGGACTCCCGGGGAGCTGTTTTTT CASSFGGSGTPGELFF many TRBJ2-2 TRBV7-9 16 .
TGCAGTGCCCCGCGGGGGGTCTCCGTCCATGAGCAGTTCTTC CSAPRGVSVHEQFF many TRBJ2-1 TRBV20-1 14 TRBD2
TGTGCCAGCTCACCACCGGGGGTGGAGACCCAGTACTTC CASSPPGVETQYF . TRBJ2-5 TRBV18 13 .
TGTGCCATCAGTGAGTCATCAGCGGGGAGGAATGAGCAGTTCTTC CAISESSAGRNEQFF many TRBJ2-1 TRBV10-3 15 TRBD2
TGCAGTGCTAGAGCGGCGGCGGAAAAACTGTTTTTT CSARAAAEKLFF . TRBJ1-4 TRBV20-1 12 .
TGCAGCGTTGTTCTTTGGGGACAGGGGATCGGGGAGCTGTTTTTT CSVVLWGQGIGELFF many TRBJ2-2 TRBV29-1 15 TRBD1
TGTGCCAGCAGTAGAGACAGGTTGGGTCAGCCCCAGCATTTT CASSRDRLGQPQHF few TRBJ1-5 TRBV27 14 .
TGCGCCAGCAGCTTGGATACAGCCGAGCAGTACTTC CASSLDTAEQYF . TRBJ2-7 TRBV5-1 12 .
TGTGCCAGCGCCCGATCCCCAGGAGAGATAGATACGCAGTATTTT CASARSPGEIDTQYF . TRBJ2-3 TRBV28 15 .